The 22 T cell receptor beta chains presented below share a single source sample, sequenced in a study of shared clonotypes between healthy human individuals. CD45RO-negative, CCR7-selected cells formed the naive CD8 fraction, which excluded terminally differentiated effector memory CD45RA+ cells. Sequencing used immunoSEQ multiplex PCR; TCRdb keeps in-frame clones, though not all of them. This table has roughly 2.1 million clones, roughly 91% appearing once. The specimen sequenced was naive CD8+ T cells from PBMCs. The receptor source for this set is a man aged 18-30 years in good health. Some clones in this sample may be carry-over from other donors' samples.

The rearrangement joins TRBV5-4 to TRBJ2-2; 11 bases match TRBD1. The junction had 1 base not matched to a gene; V was cut back by 0 bases and J by 6 bases. The CDR3 has 15 amino acids. Germline-derived CDR1 and CDR2 are SGHNT and YYREEE (reference sequence). Written as DNA, the CDR3 is TGTGCCAGCAGCTTGGGGACAGGGGGCCCCGGGGAGCTGTTTTTT. This sequence encodes CASSLGTGGPGELFF.

As regards this clone: Other nucleotide sequences from this sample produce the same CDR3. The V and J genes are TRBV7-2 and TRBJ2-7; D unclear. V lost 2 bases to trimming and J lost 1 base, with 6 bases between them. This CDR3 contains 13 residues. Germline-derived CDR1 and CDR2 are SGHTA and FQGNSA. CDR3 coding DNA: TGTGCCAGCAGCTTATTTATTTCCTACGAGCAGTACTTC. This sequence encodes CASSLFISYEQYF.

This chain connects TRBV2 to TRBJ2-7; weak D call: TRBD1 (5 bases). Trimming took 7 bases from V and 2 from J, leaving 12 bases between them. This CDR3 is built from 13 residues. Per germline, CDR1 SNHLY and CDR2 FYNNEI. The CDR3 DNA sequence: TGTGCCAGCATTGGCAGGGATACCTACGAGCAGTACTTC. Its translation is CASIGRDTYEQYF.

This clone was detected only a few times. The chain joins TRBV5-4 to TRBJ1-1, with D possibly matching TRBD1 (6 bases). CDR1 and CDR2 from the germline V gene are SGHNT and YYREEE (reference sequence). The CDR3 length is 13 residues. V lost 4 bases to trimming and J lost 4 bases, with 11 bases between them. The CDR3 spells CASSRGGVTEAFF. CDR3 nucleotide sequence: TGTGCCAGCAGCCGAGGGGGGGTCACTGAAGCTTTCTTT.

The rearrangement joins TRBV25-1 to TRBJ1-2, with D unresolved. V was clipped by 2 bases and J by 4 bases, with 14 bases between them. The CDR3 consists of 15 residues. Germline V gene sequence: CDR1 MGHDK, CDR2 SYGVNS. In DNA form, the CDR3 reads TGTGCCAGCAGTGAAGAGACTGCTACCTTCTATGGCTACACCTTC. It encodes CASSEETATFYGYTF.

The chain combines TRBV9 with TRBJ1-3; D not certain. Trimming pared 0 bases from V and 4 bases from J, leaving 11 bases between. Germline V lookup: CDR1 SGDLS, CDR2 YYNGEE. The CDR3 runs 15 residues. This CDR3 reads CASSVDWGLGNTIYF. The CDR3 region has the DNA TGTGCCAGCAGCGTAGATTGGGGTCTCGGAAACACCATATATTTT. The entire variable domain, with the rest obtained from reference TRBV9 and TRBJ1-3, is as follows: DSGVTQTPKHLITATGQRVTLRCSPRSGDLSVYWYQQSLDQGLQFLIQYYNGEERAKGNILERFSAQQFPDLHSELNLSSLELGDSALYFCASSVDWGLGNTIYFGEGSWLTVV.

V gene TRBV29-1 combines with J gene TRBJ2-1; 9 bases are shared with TRBD1. Germline values: CDR1 SQVTM, CDR2 ANQGSEA. After removal of 7 bases from V and 4 bases from J, the junction contained 8 bases not matched to a gene. This CDR3 contains 14 residues. The CDR3 region is CSAVTGGEYNEQFF. In DNA, the CDR3 is TGCAGCGCGGTGACAGGGGGAGAATACAATGAGCAGTTCTTC.

This chain links TRBV27 with TRBJ2-5; 13 bases are a match to TRBD2. With V trimmed by 4 bases and J by 2 bases, 4 bases remained unmatched. From germline, CDR1 is MNHEY and CDR2 SMNVEV (reference sequence). The CDR3 runs to 16 residues. The CDR3 loop reads CASSSRLAGGQETQYF. CDR3 bases: TGTGCCAGCAGTTCACGACTAGCGGGAGGTCAAGAGACCCAGTACTTC.

The chain recombines TRBV27 with TRBJ2-7; TRBD2 is a possible D gene (6 bases). Trimming left V 5 bases short and J 4 bases short, with 9 bases between. Germline CDR1 MNHEY, CDR2 SMNVEV (reference sequence). The CDR3 length is 12 residues. In DNA form, the CDR3 reads TGTGCCAGCAGTGCCCGGGGGTACGAGCAGTACTTC. This encodes CASSARGYEQYF.

The J gene is TRBJ2-1, the V gene TRBV6-9; 10 nucleotides align to TRBD2. Looked up from germline, CDR1 is MNHGY and CDR2 is SVAAGI. The CDR3 has 16 residues. With V trimmed by 2 bases and J by 6 bases, 7 bases remained unmatched. The CDR3: CASSYLQREGSNEQFF. DNA for the CDR3: TGTGCCAGCAGTTATCTCCAGCGGGAGGGAAGCAATGAGCAGTTCTTC.

The gene calls are TRBV7-9 and TRBJ2-7, with no clear D. CDR1 and CDR2 (germline): SEHNR, FQNEAQ (reference sequence). The CDR3 runs 15 residues. V was shortened by 5 bases and J by 1 base, with 15 bases between the two germline ends. Here the CDR3 reads CASSPAKLGSYEQYF. The DNA of the CDR3 is TGTGCCAGCAGCCCAGCTAAATTGGGGTCCTACGAGCAGTACTTC.

CDR3 coding DNA: TGTGCCACTCGATTTGGGGCAGATACGCAGTATTTT. Protein product: CATRFGADTQYF. The chain couples TRBV27 to TRBJ2-3, with D hard to call. CDR3 size: 12 residues. The germline V and J ends were trimmed by 10 bases and 4 bases, with 12 bases remaining between them. The germline gives CDR1 MNHEY, CDR2 SMNVEV (reference sequence).

The chain employs TRBV27 and TRBJ2-7; 7 nucleotides match TRBD1. Germline loops: CDR1 MNHEY, CDR2 SMNVEV (reference sequence). The CDR3 has 15 amino acids. Germline trimming cut 5 bases from V and 3 bases from J; bases unmatched to any gene: 10. The DNA for the CDR3 is TGTGCCAGCAGTATTCGGACAGGCCTGGACTACGAGCAGTACTTC. It encodes CASSIRTGLDYEQYF.

This chain joins TRBV13 and TRBJ2-7, with D perhaps TRBD1 or TRBD2 (6 bases each). V dropped 6 bases and J dropped 4 bases, with 13 bases sitting between them. The CDR3 consists of 13 residues. Germline CDR1 reads PRHDT; CDR2 reads FYEKMQ (reference sequence). For the CDR3, the DNA is TGTGCCAGCAGGACCGAGGGGGGTTACGAGCAGTACTTC. As protein: CASRTEGGYEQYF.

The rearrangement uses TRBV11-1 and TRBJ1-1; D is uncertain. In germline, CDR1 is SGHAT, CDR2 FQDESV (reference sequence). Trimming stripped 1 base from V and 1 base from J, with 7 bases between. There are 14 residues in the CDR3. The CDR3 is CASSLVFGNTEAFF. In DNA, the CDR3 is TGTGCCAGCAGCTTAGTTTTCGGGAACACTGAAGCTTTCTTT.

The chain uses TRBV28 and TRBJ1-1; possible D gene TRBD1, 5 bases. Germline CDR1 MDHEN, CDR2 SYDVKM. Trimming left V 3 bases short and J 2 bases short, with 13 bases between. The CDR3 extends over 15 amino acids. CDR3 protein: CASSLLWGQNTEAFF. The CDR3 nucleotides are TGTGCCAGCAGTTTGTTATGGGGCCAAAACACTGAAGCTTTCTTT.

The rearrangement joins TRBV4-1 to TRBJ2-2; no firm D call. The CDR3 length is 15 residues. The V end lost 1 base, the J end lost 2 bases, and 8 bases lay between the germline ends. Per the germline V gene, CDR1 is MGHRA and CDR2 is YSYEKL. The CDR3 protein is CASSQVAGNTGELFF. The CDR3 DNA is TGCGCCAGCAGCCAAGTCGCAGGAAACACCGGGGAGCTGTTTTTT.

The CDR3 nucleotides read TGTGCCAGCAGTTACTCAGGGGACCTGACGCACTATGGCTACACCTTC. This encodes CASSYSGDLTHYGYTF. The gene calls are TRBV6-5 and TRBJ1-2; the D gene is possibly TRBD1 (5 bases). CDR3 length: 16 amino acids. CDR1 is MNHEY, CDR2 SVGAGI, per germline. The V end lost 0 bases, the J end lost 3 bases, and 14 bases lay between the germline ends.

A remark on this clone: Other DNA sequences in the same sample also yield this CDR3. The CDR3 region is CASSLENYEQYF. The CDR3 DNA reads TGTGCCAGCAGCTTAGAGAACTACGAGCAGTACTTC. The chain combines TRBV7-9 with TRBJ2-7, with D unclear. The CDR3 is made up of 12 amino acids. The germline gives CDR1 SEHNR, CDR2 FQNEAQ (reference sequence). Trimming stripped 1 base from V and 3 bases from J, with 4 bases between.

CDR3 DNA: TGTGCCAGCAGGTCGGGGGGTGGGAGGAGCTCCTACGAGCAGTACTTC. It yields the protein CASRSGGGRSSYEQYF. The chain joins TRBV5-8 to TRBJ2-7; 7 positions match TRBD2. The V segment lost 5 bases and the J segment 0 bases; nucleotides outside the gene matches: 11. CDR3 length: 16 residues. From germline, CDR1 is SGHTS and CDR2 YDEGEE.

This clone was seen a single time. This chain links TRBV7-2 with TRBJ2-7, with a possible D match to TRBD1 (5 bases). The V end lost 6 bases, the J end lost 2 bases, and 11 bases lay between the germline ends. CDR3 length equals 13 residues. Germline-derived CDR1 and CDR2 are SGHTA and FQGNSA. CDR3 in amino acids: CASSYDSTYEQYF. CDR3 DNA sequence: TGTGCCAGCAGTTACGACAGTACCTACGAGCAGTACTTC.

This clone was detected once. The chain uses TRBV30 and TRBJ2-1, with 10 bases fitting TRBD2. Germline V lookup: CDR1 GTSNPN, CDR2 SVGIG (reference sequence). After removal of 2 bases from V and 4 bases from J, the junction contained 8 bases not matched to a gene. The CDR3 runs 16 residues. The CDR3 nucleotides read TGTGCCTGGAGTACTCTAGCGGGAGTAGGTTACAATGAGCAGTTCTTC. Its translation is CAWSTLAGVGYNEQFF. Supplemented by reference TRBV30 and TRBJ2-1, the full variable domain reads SQTIHQWPATLVQPVGSPLSLECTVEGTSNPNLYWYRQAAGRGLQLLFYSVGIGQISSEVPQNLSASRPQDRQFILSSKKLLLSDSGFYLCAWSTLAGVGYNEQFFGPGTRLTVL.